The clone carrying this TCR beta chain was picked up a small number of times. Its antigen is unidentified. The CDR3 is made up of 15 amino acids. Germline loops: CDR1 KGHSH, CDR2 LQKENI. V lost 6 bases and J lost 6; bases outside the gene matches: 8. Data came from immunoSEQ multiplex PCR; TCRdb stores just in-frame clones and leaves some out. There are about 710,000 clones in the sample; just under 75% occur only once, and over 1.5% lies in the top ten. This sample stems from a study of shared clonotypes between healthy human individuals. Findings of the study overall: The study sampled only blood, and tissue repertoires likely differ. Clonotype sharing among donors likely depends on sequencing depth.

The chain recombines TRBV18 with TRBJ2-3; 11 bases are shared with TRBD2. Sequencing input: memory CD4+ T cells sorted from blood. The sample's subset: CD45RA-negative fraction. The TCR sequence derives from a woman aged 25 to 45 in good health. The CDR3 DNA reads as TGTGCCAGCTCCGGGACTAGCGGAGTGGAGGATACGCAGTATTTT. Its protein is CASSGTSGVEDTQYF.